The 20 T cell receptor beta chains below all came from one sample that was sequenced in a study of identifying expanded T cells in peripheral blood. Clones were sequenced by immunoSEQ multiplex PCR, and TCRdb holds only the in-frame ones, with some missing. This table holds over 100,000 clones, around 88% found once. The sequencing input was blood. Receptor source: a person aged 18 to 75 in good health.

V usage is TRBV18 and J usage is TRBJ1-1; 8 nucleotides line up with TRBD1. V gave up 3 bases and J gave up 1 base; unmatched junction bases: 10. The CDR3 extends over 17 amino acids. Germline loops: CDR1 KGHSH, CDR2 LQKENI. CDR3 DNA: TGTGCCAGCTCACCGACAGGGGCTGGGGTAAAGAACACTGAAGCTTTCTTT. Encoded protein: CASSPTGAGVKNTEAFF.

This clone was detected only once. This chain links TRBV18 with TRBJ2-1; 10 nucleotides line up with TRBD1. From germline, CDR1 is KGHSH and CDR2 LQKENI. There are 13 residues in the CDR3. V was pared by 6 bases and J by 6 bases, with 2 bases of the junction left unmatched. The CDR3 bases are TGTGCCAGCTCCGACAGGGGGCGCAATGAGCAGTTCTTC. As protein: CASSDRGRNEQFF.

This chain joins TRBV12-5 and TRBJ2-6; D not resolved. Germline loops: CDR1 LGHNT, CDR2 FRNRAP. V lost 7 bases and J 0 bases, leaving 4 bases between the germline ends. The CDR3 extends over 13 amino acids. The CDR3 DNA reads as TGTGCTAGTGTCCCCTCTGGGGCCAACGTCCTGACTTTC. Protein product: CASVPSGANVLTF.

This chain links TRBV5-6 with TRBJ2-5, with 9 bases that match TRBD1. Germline loops: CDR1 SGHDT, CDR2 YYEEEE. The CDR3 covers 13 residues. V lost 5 bases, J lost 5 bases, and 4 bases stayed unmatched. CDR3 sequence: CASRQGAEETQYF. The CDR3 DNA follows: TGTGCCAGCAGACAGGGGGCCGAGGAGACCCAGTACTTC. Full variable domain (remainder filled in from reference TRBV5-6 and TRBJ2-5): DAGVTQSPTHLIKTRGQQVTLRCSPKSGHDTVSWYQQALGQGPQFIFQYYEEEERQRGNFPDRFSGHQFPNYSSELNVNALLLGDSALYLCASRQGAEETQYFGPGTRLLVL.

The CDR3 is CASSSTPTGLVGYTF. The CDR3 nucleotides read TGCGCCAGCAGCTCCACCCCGACAGGTTTGGTTGGCTACACCTTC. The genes are TRBV5-1 and TRBJ1-2; maybe TRBD1 (6 bases). V was trimmed by 3 bases and J by 7 bases, leaving 19 bases between them. CDR3 length: 15 residues. CDR1 SGHRS and CDR2 YFSETQ come from the germline V gene.

The chain has TRBV28 and TRBJ1-5; a weak D match, TRBD1 (6 bases). Trimming took 8 bases from V and 2 from J, leaving 19 bases between them. CDR1 and CDR2 (germline): MDHEN, SYDVKM. The CDR3 is 16 amino acids. This chain's CDR3 is CASSPPRTDRNQPQHF. DNA for the CDR3: TGTGCCAGCTCCCCCCCCAGGACAGATCGCAATCAGCCCCAGCATTTT.

The CDR3 nucleotides are TGTGCCAGCATATGGGGGGCGGGCGCTGAAGCTTTCTTT. Its protein is CASIWGAGAEAFF. J is TRBJ1-1 and V is TRBV6-6, with a possible D match to TRBD1 (6 bases). Germline V gene data show CDR1 as MNHNY and CDR2 as SVGAGI (reference sequence). CDR3 length: 13 amino acids. V lost 7 bases to trimming and J lost 6 bases, with 15 bases between them.

J is TRBJ2-1 and V is TRBV28; TRBD2 might be the D (5 bases). Germline loops: CDR1 MDHEN, CDR2 SYDVKM. Trimming cost V 9 bases and J 0 bases, with 15 bases left between them. The CDR3 is 15 amino acids. The CDR3 protein is CASTEGSYSYNEQFF. The DNA for the CDR3 is TGTGCCAGTACTGAGGGAAGCTACTCCTACAATGAGCAGTTCTTC. Filled out from reference TRBV28 and TRBJ2-1, the complete variable domain reads DVKVTQSSRYLVKRTGEKVFLECVQDMDHENMFWYRQDPGLGLRLIYFSYDVKMKEKGDIPEGYSVSREKKERFSLILESASTNQTSMYLCASTEGSYSYNEQFFGPGTRLTVL.

The chain links TRBV29-1 to TRBJ1-1; possible D gene TRBD1, 5 bases. Germline V lookup: CDR1 SQVTM, CDR2 ANQGSEA. Trimming pared 3 bases from V and 5 bases from J, leaving 19 bases between. This CDR3 has 15 amino acids. In DNA, the CDR3 is TGCAGCGTTGACGGCGTAGTGGGGGAGACAACTGAAGCTTTCTTT. As protein: CSVDGVVGETTEAFF.

V and J are TRBV4-3 and TRBJ1-1; 7 bases align to TRBD1. CDR3 length equals 15 residues. In germline, CDR1 is LGHNA, CDR2 YSLEER. J gave up 5 bases and V 4 bases, and 10 bases lay outside the gene matches. The CDR3 sequence is CASSLTDRVGTEAFF. Here the CDR3 DNA reads TGCGCCAGCAGCCTTACCGACAGGGTAGGAACTGAAGCTTTCTTT.

This chain links TRBV4-1 with TRBJ1-4, with 8 bases that match TRBD1. Germline CDR1 MGHRA, CDR2 YSYEKL. J was trimmed by 8 bases and V by 4 bases; bases with no gene match: 6. The CDR3 loop spans 14 amino acids. The CDR3 is CASSLGQGGEKLFF. The CDR3 DNA reads TGCGCCAGCAGCCTCGGACAGGGTGGCGAAAAACTGTTTTTT.

This chain links TRBV4-2 with TRBJ2-1; 7 bases fit TRBD1. Trimming removed 1 base from V and 2 bases from J; junction bases left unmatched: 8. The CDR3 sequence is 17 residues long. The germline V gene has CDR1 LGHNA and CDR2 YNFKEQ. CDR3 DNA: TGTGCCAGCAGCCAAGCCCAGGGACAGACTACCTACAATGAGCAGTTCTTC. Protein product: CASSQAQGQTTYNEQFF.

The chain employs TRBV6-1 and TRBJ2-3, with D possibly being TRBD2 (6 bases). This CDR3 has 15 amino acids. V was cut by 2 bases and J by 1 base, with 10 bases left in between. Germline V gene sequence: CDR1 MNHNS, CDR2 SASEGT. The CDR3 here is CASSEPGEGTDTQYF. CDR3 coding DNA: TGTGCCAGCAGTGAACCGGGAGAGGGCACAGATACGCAGTATTTT.

The chain recombines TRBV5-6 with TRBJ1-2; possible D gene TRBD1, 5 bases. This CDR3 region has 14 residues. Germline loops: CDR1 SGHDT, CDR2 YYEEEE. V dropped 1 base and J dropped 4 bases, with 11 bases sitting between them. CDR3 region: CASSLSQGGYGYTF. The CDR3 DNA sequence: TGTGCCAGCAGCTTGTCGCAGGGAGGCTATGGCTACACCTTC. The whole variable domain, remainder taken from reference TRBV5-6 and TRBJ1-2, is DAGVTQSPTHLIKTRGQQVTLRCSPKSGHDTVSWYQQALGQGPQFIFQYYEEEERQRGNFPDRFSGHQFPNYSSELNVNALLLGDSALYLCASSLSQGGYGYTFGSGTRLTVV.

This clone was seen once. The chain links TRBV5-4 to TRBJ1-6; the D is unclear. With 0 bases removed from V and 5 bases from J, the gap between germline ends came to 9 bases. In germline, CDR1 is SGHNT, CDR2 YYREEE (reference sequence). CDR3 length: 15 residues. CDR3 sequence: CASSLGISNNSPLHF. The CDR3 DNA sequence: TGTGCCAGCAGCTTGGGTATCAGCAATAATTCACCCCTCCACTTT.

The chain is built from TRBV27 and TRBJ2-5, with a weak D call TRBD1 (6 bases). Trimming removed 6 bases at V and 2 bases at J, with 19 bases between. Germline CDR1 MNHEY, CDR2 SMNVEV (reference sequence). This CDR3 is 16 amino acids long. The CDR3, as DNA: TGTGCCAGCAGCAATCTTAACAGGGCCCAACAAGAGACCCAGTACTTC. Protein sequence: CASSNLNRAQQETQYF.

This rearrangement joins TRBV5-1 to TRBJ2-1; 13 bases match TRBD2. Trimming at V came to 3 bases and at J to 5 bases, leaving 2 bases not matched to a gene. Germline CDR1 and CDR2: SGHRS and YFSETQ. CDR3 length equals 15 residues. The CDR3 sequence: CASSWTSGSNNEQFF. CDR3 DNA sequence: TGCGCCAGCAGCTGGACTAGCGGGAGTAACAATGAGCAGTTCTTC. Combining the CDR3 with reference TRBV5-1 and TRBJ2-1 gives the whole variable domain KAGVTQTPRYLIKTRGQQVTLSCSPISGHRSVSWYQQTPGQGLQFLFEYFSETQRNKGNFPGRFSGRQFSNSRSEMNVSTLELGDSALYLCASSWTSGSNNEQFFGPGTRLTVL.

This sequence joins TRBV27 and TRBJ2-7; TRBD1 agrees at 7 bases. The CDR3 is 15 amino acids. Per germline, CDR1 MNHEY and CDR2 SMNVEV (reference sequence). After removal of 7 bases from V and 2 bases from J, the junction contained 11 bases not matched to a gene. The CDR3, as DNA: TGTGCCAGCATTAAGCCCTGGGACAGCCCCTACGAGCAGTACTTC. Amino acid sequence: CASIKPWDSPYEQYF.

V gene TRBV7-9 combines with J gene TRBJ1-1; D possibly corresponds to TRBD1 (5 bases). CDR1 is SEHNR, CDR2 FQNEAQ, per germline (reference sequence). V dropped 3 bases and J dropped 7 bases, with 12 bases sitting between them. CDR3 length: 13 residues. Written as DNA, the CDR3 is TGTGCCAGCAGCTTTTCAGGGAGGGTTGAAGCTTTCTTT. Its translation: CASSFSGRVEAFF.

The gene calls are TRBV11-2 and TRBJ2-3, with D maybe TRBD2 (6 bases). CDR3 length equals 16 residues. CDR1 and CDR2 (germline): SGHAT, FQNNGV. The V gene lost 1 base and the J gene lost 2 bases, with 13 bases spanning the gap. Written as DNA, the CDR3 is TGTGCCAGCAGCTTAGGGAGGGGAGCAGCCACAGATACGCAGTATTTT. Its protein product is CASSLGRGAATDTQYF.